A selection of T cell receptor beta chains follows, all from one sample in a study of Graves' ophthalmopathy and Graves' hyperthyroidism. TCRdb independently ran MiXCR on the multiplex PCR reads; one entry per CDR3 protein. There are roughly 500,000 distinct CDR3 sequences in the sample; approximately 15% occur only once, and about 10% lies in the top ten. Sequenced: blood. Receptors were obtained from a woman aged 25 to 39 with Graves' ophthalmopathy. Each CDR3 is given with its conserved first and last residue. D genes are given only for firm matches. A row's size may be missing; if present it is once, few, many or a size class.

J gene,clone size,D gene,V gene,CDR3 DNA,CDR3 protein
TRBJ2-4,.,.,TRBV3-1,TGTGCCAGCAGCCACAGGAGGGACAGCATTCAGTACTTC,CASSHRRDSIQYF
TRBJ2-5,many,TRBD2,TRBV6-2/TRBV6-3,TGTGCCAGCAGTTACTCGTCCTGGACTAGCGTCGAGACCCAGTACTTC,CASSYSSWTSVETQYF
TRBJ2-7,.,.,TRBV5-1,TGCGCCAGCAGCAGTGGGGACAACAACTACGAGCAGTACTTC,CASSSGDNNYEQYF
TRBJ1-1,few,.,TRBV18,TGTGCCAGCTCACTTGTATCCCTTATGAACACTGAAGCTTTCTTT,CASSLVSLMNTEAFF
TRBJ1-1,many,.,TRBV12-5,TGTGCTAGTGGCCCCGACAGGACGCAAGCTTTCTTT,CASGPDRTQAFF
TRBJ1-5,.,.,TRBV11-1,TGTGCCAGCAGCTTAGCCGTGGAGGGTCAGCCCCAGCATTTT,CASSLAVEGQPQHF
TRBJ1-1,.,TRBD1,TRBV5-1,TGCGCCAGCAGCATAGGACAGGGGCGGACTGAAGCTTTCTTT,CASSIGQGRTEAFF
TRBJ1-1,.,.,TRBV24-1,TGTGCCACCAGTGATGCGACGCTCGCTGAAGCTTTCTTT,CATSDATLAEAFF
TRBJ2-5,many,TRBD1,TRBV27,TGTGCCAGCAGCCCCGGGACAGGGGGTCGAGAGACCCAGTACTTC,CASSPGTGGRETQYF
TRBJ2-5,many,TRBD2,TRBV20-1,TGCAGTGCTAGAGCTATGGGGGGGACGGAGACCCAGTACTTC,CSARAMGGTETQYF
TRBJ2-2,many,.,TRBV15,TGTGCCACCAGCAGAGACAGGGCGGACACCGGGGAGCTGTTTTTT,CATSRDRADTGELFF
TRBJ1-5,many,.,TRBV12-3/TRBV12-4,TGTGCCAGCACCCAACAGGATTATAGCAATCAGCCCCAGCATTTT,CASTQQDYSNQPQHF
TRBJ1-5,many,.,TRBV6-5,TGTGCCAGCAGTTACACGTACGCTCAGCCCCAGCATTTT,CASSYTYAQPQHF
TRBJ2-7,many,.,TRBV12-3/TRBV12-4,TGTGCCAGCAGCCCCTCCTCAAGGACCTACGAGCAGTACTTC,CASSPSSRTYEQYF
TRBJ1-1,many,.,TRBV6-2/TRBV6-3,TGTGCCAGCAGTTACCAAACAGGGAAAATTATGAACACTGAAGCTTTCTTT,CASSYQTGKIMNTEAFF
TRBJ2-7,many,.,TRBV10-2,TGCGCCAGTGGACCGGGGCGGTCCTACGAGCAGTACTTC,CASGPGRSYEQYF
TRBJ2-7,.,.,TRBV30,TGTGCCTGGAGTGGGACGGCTCTCGAGGAGCAGTACTTC,CAWSGTALEEQYF
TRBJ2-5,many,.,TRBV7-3,TGTGCCAGCAGCTTATTCAACGTTGGTACCCAGTACTTC,CASSLFNVGTQYF
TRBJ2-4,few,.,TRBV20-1,TGCAGTGCTAGAGGATCATCTGGGCAGAGCTCTATACTAGCCAAAAACATTCAGTACTTC,CSARGSSGQSSILAKNIQYF
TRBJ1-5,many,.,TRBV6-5,TGTGCCAGCAGTTACTCGAGCGGGATAACGCCCCAGCATTTT,CASSYSSGITPQHF
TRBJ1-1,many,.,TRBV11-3,TGTGCCAGCAGCTTGGGCCCTGTGAGGAACACTGAAGCTTTCTTT,CASSLGPVRNTEAFF
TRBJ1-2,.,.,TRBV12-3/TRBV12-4,TGTGCCAGCAGTTTTAGCGCGGCCGTAGGAGGTTACACCTTC,CASSFSAAVGGYTF
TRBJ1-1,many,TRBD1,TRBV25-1,TGTGCCAGCAGTCGAATTGGACAGGGAGTTGAAGCTTTCTTT,CASSRIGQGVEAFF
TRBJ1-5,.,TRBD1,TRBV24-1,TGTGCCACCGCCAGGGGGGCCCAGGGGCCCCAGCATTTT,CATARGAQGPQHF
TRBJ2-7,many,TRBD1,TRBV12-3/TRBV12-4,TGTGCCAGCAGTTTGCGGCCAGGGGGTGCCGAGCAGTACTTC,CASSLRPGGAEQYF
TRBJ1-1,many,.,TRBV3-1,TGTGCCAGCAGCCCGACGGGGGGGGCCATCACTGAAGCTTTCTTT,CASSPTGGAITEAFF
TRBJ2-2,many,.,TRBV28,TGTGCCAGCACCTTTTGGAGTTCCCCAAACACCGGGGAGCTGTTTTTT,CASTFWSSPNTGELFF
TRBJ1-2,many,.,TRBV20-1,TGCAGTGGTTCCCAGATGAACTATGGCTACACCTTC,CSGSQMNYGYTF
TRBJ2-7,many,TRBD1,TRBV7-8,TGTGCCAGCAGCCCTAGGACAGGGGCCTACGAGCAGTACTTC,CASSPRTGAYEQYF
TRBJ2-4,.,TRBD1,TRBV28,TGTGCCAGCAGTTTACCTCTCCCGGGACAGGGGACCAAAAACATTCAGTACTTC,CASSLPLPGQGTKNIQYF
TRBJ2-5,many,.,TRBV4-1,TGCGCCAGCAGCCAGTTCCCGTTGGGAGTTCAAGAGACCCAGTACTTC,CASSQFPLGVQETQYF